This TCR beta chain was recorded in a study of CD8 T cells in ankylosing spondylitis. Findings of the study overall: What appeared characteristic of ankylosing spondylitis blood was a TCR beta motif of eight highly homologous variants.

The junction had 2 bases not matched to a gene; V was cut back by 0 bases and J by 0 bases. Germline V gene sequence: CDR1 SGHAT, CDR2 FQNNGV. CDR3 length: 16 amino acids. This clonotype was seen only a few times. The antigen is not known. TCRdb re-derived calls from the 5' RACE reads in MiXCR, one entry per CDR3 protein. This table holds approximately 110,000 distinct CDR3 sequences, around 24% found once. This receptor was obtained from a male donor with ankylosing spondylitis. This chain links TRBV11-2 with TRBJ2-7; TRBD2 matches 10 bases. Sequencing was carried out using synovial fluid, either unsorted or a sorted T cell fraction (not recorded which). The CDR3 region has the DNA TGTGCCAGCAGCTTAGATGGACTAGCGGTCTCCTACGAGCAGTACTTC. Protein product: CASSLDGLAVSYEQYF.